The 9 T cell receptor beta chains below were found in one sample sequenced in a study of a mutant IDH1 vaccine in newly diagnosed glioma. Time point indicated: week 11, during vaccination. Doses of 300 ug of mutant IDH1 20-mer peptide were given with topical imiquimod. These TCRs are of unknown antigen specificity. The assay was immunoSEQ multiplex PCR, and TCRdb's table has in-frame clones only and misses some. The data show about 64,000 clones, roughly 84% seen once. The specimen was PBMCs, collected from a glioma patient whose treatment included an IDH1 peptide vaccine. The origin of the receptors is a woman between 45 and 65 years old with glioma.

V is TRBV7-9 and J is TRBJ1-5; D unresolved. The V gene lost 4 bases and the J gene lost 4 bases, with 5 bases spanning the gap. The CDR3 is 12 residues long. Germline V gene data show CDR1 as SEHNR and CDR2 as FQNEAQ (reference sequence). The CDR3, as DNA: TGTGCCAGCAGCTCTAATAATCAGCCCCAGCATTTT. It translates to CASSSNNQPQHF.

The chain couples TRBV7-8 to TRBJ2-5; D is uncertain. This CDR3 has 13 amino acids. Trimming shortened V by 3 bases and J by 1 base, and 6 bases separated the two germline ends. The V gene's germline CDR1 is SGHVS and CDR2 FQNEAQ. The CDR3 is CASSFARQETQYF. The CDR3 DNA is TGTGCCAGCAGCTTTGCACGCCAAGAGACCCAGTACTTC.

The chain carries TRBV29-1 and TRBJ1-1; 7 bases align to TRBD1. V lost 7 bases to trimming and J lost 3 bases; unmatched junction nucleotides: 8. The CDR3 has 13 amino acids. Germline V gene data show CDR1 as SQVTM and CDR2 as ANQGSEA. CDR3 bases: TGCAGCGCTTCCGACAGGGATGACACTGAAGCTTTCTTT. Protein: CSASDRDDTEAFF.

This clone was detected a few times. V gene TRBV5-1 combines with J gene TRBJ1-6, with a possible D match to TRBD1 (5 bases). Germline V gene sequence: CDR1 SGHRS, CDR2 YFSETQ. Trimming removed 0 bases from V and 8 bases from J, with 9 bases in between. The CDR3 runs 14 residues. The CDR3 DNA is TGCGCCAGCAGCTTGGCCAGGGCCGATTCACCCCTCCACTTT. Encoded protein: CASSLARADSPLHF.

The chain couples TRBV4-2 to TRBJ2-5; 11 positions match TRBD2. The CDR3 length is 17 residues. V shed 3 bases and J 2 bases; nucleotides not matched to a gene: 8. The germline CDR1 and CDR2 sequences are LGHNA and YNFKEQ. The CDR3 nucleotides read TGTGCCAGCAGCCACCCCACTAGCGGGGGATCACAAGAGACCCAGTACTTC. This codes for CASSHPTSGGSQETQYF.

The chain joins TRBV7-3 to TRBJ2-2, with D perhaps TRBD1 (6 bases). V lost 2 bases and J lost 7, with 11 bases in between. This CDR3 spans 14 amino acids. The germline gives CDR1 SGHTA, CDR2 FQGTGA. The CDR3 DNA follows: TGTGCCAGCAGCTTAGTGACAGGTGGCGGGGAGCTGTTTTTT. Residues: CASSLVTGGGELFF.

The J gene is TRBJ2-5, the V gene TRBV5-8; D gene unclear. This CDR3 has 13 amino acids. CDR1 SGHTS and CDR2 YDEGEE come from the germline V gene. V was cut by 2 bases and J by 1 base, with 6 bases left in between. CDR3 sequence: CASSFPRQETQYF. The CDR3 region has the DNA TGTGCCAGCAGCTTCCCCCGCCAAGAGACCCAGTACTTC. The full variable domain, in which reference TRBV5-8 and TRBJ2-5 provide the parts outside the CDR3, is EAGVTQSPTHLIKTRGQQATLRCSPISGHTSVYWYQQALGLGLQFLLWYDEGEERNRGNFPPRFSGRQFPNYSSELNVNALELEDSALYLCASSFPRQETQYFGPGTRLLVL.

This chain uses TRBV29-1 with TRBJ1-2, with D possibly TRBD1 on 5 matching bases. Trimming stripped 6 bases from V and 4 bases from J, with 15 bases between. The CDR3 totals 13 residues. Looked up from germline, CDR1 is SQVTM and CDR2 is ANQGSEA. The chain's CDR3 is CSVRRDGLYGYTF. In nucleotides, the CDR3 is TGCAGCGTGCGCCGGGACGGCCTCTATGGCTACACCTTC.

The chain couples TRBV29-1 to TRBJ2-1; possible D gene TRBD2, 5 bases. Germline CDR1 reads SQVTM; CDR2 reads ANQGSEA. The germline V and J ends were trimmed by 7 bases and 0 bases, with 10 bases remaining between them. CDR3 length: 13 residues. The CDR3 nucleotides are TGCAGCGCGGGGATGAGCTCCTACAATGAGCAGTTCTTC. This sequence encodes CSAGMSSYNEQFF.